These 20 T cell receptor beta chains were sequenced from one sample in a study of shared clonotypes between healthy human individuals. Repertoires were generated with immunoSEQ multiplex PCR, while TCRdb's copy carries only in-frame clones and drops some. The data show approximately 530,000 clones, about 96% seen once. Sequencing was performed on naive CD4+ T cells sorted from blood. Subset described: CD45RA+ positively selected. These receptors came from a woman aged 25 to 39 in good health.

The V call is TRBV20-1, the J call TRBJ1-1; D unclear. The CDR3 sequence is 11 residues long. V was trimmed by 0 bases and J by 11 bases, leaving 10 bases between them. Germline V gene lookup returns CDR1 DFQATT and CDR2 SNEGSKA (reference sequence). This CDR3 is CSARDRELAFF. The CDR3 coding sequence is TGCAGTGCTAGAGATCGGGAGCTCGCTTTCTTT.

This rearrangement joins TRBV7-6 to TRBJ2-7; TRBD1 matches 10 bases. Losses at the gene ends were 3 bases for V and 2 bases for J; bases not matched to a gene: 7. The CDR3 spans 16 residues. Germline CDR1 and CDR2: SGHVS and FNYEAQ. This chain's CDR3 is CASSLLTGQGPYEQYF. The CDR3 DNA reads as TGTGCCAGCAGCTTGTTAACGGGACAGGGGCCCTACGAGCAGTACTTC.

The V and J genes are TRBV6-6 and TRBJ1-1; D unclear. The germline V gene has CDR1 MNHNY and CDR2 SVGAGI (reference sequence). The CDR3 loop spans 15 amino acids. The V gene lost 6 bases and the J gene lost 1 base, with 15 bases spanning the gap. The CDR3 bases are TGTGCCAGCAGCCCTCTCGGGCGGCGGAACACTGAAGCTTTCTTT. Residues: CASSPLGRRNTEAFF.

The chain is built from TRBV14 and TRBJ2-7; D remains ambiguous. The length of the CDR3 is 11 residues. Germline V gene data show CDR1 as SGHDN and CDR2 as FVKESK. Between the trimmed V and J ends, which lost 1 base and 6 bases, there was a span of 4 bases. The CDR3 here is CASSQGPEQYF. The DNA for the CDR3 is TGTGCCAGCAGCCAAGGGCCCGAGCAGTACTTC. Looking up the rest from reference TRBV14 and TRBJ2-7 gives the full variable domain: EAGVTQFPSHSVIEKGQTVTLRCDPISGHDNLYWYRRVMGKEIKFLLHFVKESKQDESGMPNNRFLAERTGGTYSTLKVQPAELEDSGVYFCASSQGPEQYFGPGTRLTVT.

The table lists this clone with a few counts. The V and J genes are TRBV7-9 and TRBJ1-5; no clear D gene. CDR3 length: 12 residues. The V end was cut by 1 base, the J end by 7 bases, with 5 bases between. Germline CDR1 reads SEHNR; CDR2 reads FQNEAQ (reference sequence). The CDR3 DNA reads as TGTGCCAGCAGCTTAGATATCCAGCCCCAGCATTTT. Translated, it gives CASSLDIQPQHF.

This clone was detected once. The rearrangement links TRBV7-2 to TRBJ2-2, with 7 positions matching TRBD2. This CDR3 region has 15 residues. J gave up 6 bases and V 4 bases, and 8 bases lay outside the gene matches. Germline CDR1 is SGHTA and CDR2 is FQGNSA. The CDR3 protein is CASSSIAGGPGELFF. In DNA form, the CDR3 reads TGTGCCAGCAGCTCTATAGCGGGTGGGCCCGGGGAGCTGTTTTTT.

This clone was detected once. V usage is TRBV7-9 and J usage is TRBJ2-7; 11 nucleotides agree with TRBD2. CDR3 length equals 17 residues. Germline loops: CDR1 SEHNR, CDR2 FQNEAQ (reference sequence). The junction had 10 bases not matched to a gene; V was cut back by 3 bases and J by 3 bases. The CDR3 nucleotides are TGTGCCAGCAGCTTCGCTCGACAGACTAGCGGGATCTACGAGCAGTACTTC. This gives the protein CASSFARQTSGIYEQYF.

The chain uses TRBV7-6 and TRBJ1-2; TRBD1 is a possible D gene (5 bases). V lost 3 bases and J lost 6, with 14 bases in between. The CDR3 runs to 14 residues. The germline V gene encodes CDR1 SGHVS and CDR2 FNYEAQ. The CDR3 region is CASSLGPGGDGYTF. CDR3 DNA: TGTGCCAGCAGCTTGGGGCCGGGGGGGGATGGCTACACCTTC.

The chain recombines TRBV4-1 with TRBJ1-4; a weak D match, TRBD1 (5 bases). This CDR3 has 16 residues. Trimming took 3 bases from V and 5 from J, leaving 16 bases between them. Germline CDR1 and CDR2: MGHRA and YSYEKL. The CDR3 bases are TGCGCCAGCAGCCAGTTGCCGGGACTGAACAATGAAAAACTGTTTTTT. Residues: CASSQLPGLNNEKLFF.

The CDR3 bases are TGCAGCGTGGGCGGACCCGCCGAGCAGTACTTC. It codes for CSVGGPAEQYF. This chain joins TRBV29-1 and TRBJ2-7; the D is unclear. CDR1 is SQVTM and CDR2 is ANQGSEA in the germline V gene. The CDR3 runs to 11 residues. V was trimmed by 6 bases and J by 6 bases, leaving 12 bases between them.

This sequence joins TRBV5-8 and TRBJ1-2; TRBD1 might be the D (5 bases). V was shortened by 0 bases and J by 4 bases, with 13 bases between the two germline ends. The CDR3 contains 15 residues. CDR1 and CDR2 (germline): SGHTS, YDEGEE. The DNA of the CDR3 is TGTGCCAGCAGCTTGGACAGGCGGGGCTTCTATGGCTACACCTTC. Translating it yields CASSLDRRGFYGYTF.

This chain links TRBV9 with TRBJ1-2, with D uncertain. Germline lookup yields CDR1 SGDLS and CDR2 YYNGEE. The V end was cut by 7 bases, the J end by 3 bases, with 10 bases between. The CDR3 is made up of 12 amino acids. In nucleotides, the CDR3 is TGTGCCAGCGGCCCCGGGGACTATGGCTACACCTTC. Translation: CASGPGDYGYTF.

V gene TRBV5-1 combines with J gene TRBJ1-4; tentatively, D is TRBD1 (5 bases). This CDR3 region has 15 residues. The V and J ends lost 3 bases and 3 bases respectively, with 12 bases between them. Per the germline V gene, CDR1 is SGHRS and CDR2 is YFSETQ. CDR3 sequence: CASSSGRQSNEKLFF. CDR3 nucleotides: TGCGCCAGCAGCTCAGGGCGGCAGTCTAATGAAAAACTGTTTTTT.

This rearrangement joins TRBV4-2 to TRBJ1-1; 9 bases are shared with TRBD1. Trimming cost V 1 base and J 7 bases; bases outside gene matches: 16. The CDR3 contains 18 residues. Germline V gives CDR1 LGHNA, CDR2 YNFKEQ. CDR3 bases: TGTGCCAGCAGCCAAGGGACAGGGGATGAGGTCACCCTGAGTGAAGCTTTCTTT. Encoded protein: CASSQGTGDEVTLSEAFF.

The count of this clone is one. The chain carries TRBV28 and TRBJ1-3; 10 nucleotides agree with TRBD1. The length of the CDR3 is 18 residues. After removal of 6 bases from V and 4 bases from J, the junction contained 15 bases not matched to a gene. CDR1 and CDR2 from the germline V gene are MDHEN and SYDVKM. Here the CDR3 reads CASSPPGTGEYRGNTIYF. CDR3 nucleotide sequence: TGTGCCAGCAGCCCTCCCGGGACAGGGGAATATCGAGGAAACACCATATATTTT.

On this clone: In the same sample, other DNA sequences code for this CDR3. The gene calls are TRBV5-4 and TRBJ2-1, with 10 bases matching TRBD2. V dropped 1 base and J dropped 2; count of bases not matched to a gene: 0. The CDR3 sequence is 15 residues long. Germline V gene lookup returns CDR1 SGHNT and CDR2 YYREEE (reference sequence). The CDR3 spells CASSLTSGAYNEQFF. CDR3 DNA: TGTGCCAGCAGCTTGACTAGCGGGGCCTACAATGAGCAGTTCTTC.

With regard to this clone: The junction departs from germline at one end; a sequencing error may be responsible. The chain is built from TRBV14 and TRBJ2-1; 10 positions agree with TRBD2. The CDR3 contains 23 residues. The germline CDR1 and CDR2 sequences are SGHDN and FVKESK. The CDR3 loop reads CASSEEAPLAGGITPTAILSQFF. CDR3 coding DNA: TGTGCCAGCAGCGAAGAAGCCCCTTTAGCGGGAGGTATTACCCCCACAGCGATTCTCTCGCAGTTCTTC.

The J gene is TRBJ2-2, the V gene TRBV12-5; D is possibly TRBD2 (5 bases). Per germline, CDR1 LGHNT and CDR2 FRNRAP. The CDR3 is 18 residues long. V was clipped by 3 bases and J by 0 bases, with 17 bases between them. This CDR3 is CASGFRASPLANTGELFF. The CDR3 DNA reads TGTGCTAGTGGTTTCCGGGCGTCACCACTAGCGAACACCGGGGAGCTGTTTTTT.

This rearrangement joins TRBV10-3 to TRBJ2-7, with 7 bases that match TRBD1. Germline values: CDR1 ENHRY, CDR2 SYGVKD. CDR3 length equals 16 residues. The V and J ends lost 1 base and 5 bases, in that order; junction bases with no gene match: 11. CDR3 sequence: CAISEWGDRAEDEQYF. CDR3 nucleotides: TGTGCCATCAGTGAGTGGGGTGACAGGGCCGAGGACGAGCAGTACTTC.

The V call is TRBV11-2, the J call TRBJ1-4; no clear D gene. Deletions cut 0 bases from V and 7 bases from J, with 15 bases between. The CDR3 runs to 16 residues. From germline, CDR1 is SGHAT and CDR2 FQNNGV. The CDR3 region is CASSLDRRPRGEKLFF. DNA of the CDR3: TGTGCCAGCAGCTTAGATCGACGACCCCGGGGTGAAAAACTGTTTTTT.